This is a list of T cell receptor beta chains from one sample in a study of T-cell memory formation after mild COVID-19. TCRdb passed the 5' RACE reads through MiXCR, listing each CDR3 protein once. The sample contains about 290,000 distinct CDR3 sequences, 18% of which appear only once. Sequencing was done on a sample of PBMCs or a T cell subset sorted from them (not recorded which). These receptors were collected from a man aged 18 to 35 who had mild COVID-19 (a few samples of this study predate the infection). Cell type and time point are not known. The CDR3 runs from the conserved cysteine through the conserved F or W. A D gene is named only where the DNA matches it firmly. Expanded clones are given a class, and other clones once, few, many or no size at all.

size,J,D,V,CDR3,DNA
few,TRBJ2-3,TRBD2,TRBV7-2,CASIRDYVPDTQYF,TGTGCCAGCATACGGGACTACGTTCCGGATACGCAGTATTTT
few,TRBJ1-2,TRBD1,TRBV30,CAWRTPGGFYGYTF,TGTGCCTGGAGGACCCCAGGGGGTTTCTATGGCTACACCTTC
-,TRBJ2-3,-,TRBV23-1,CASSQSYRGTDTQYF,TGCGCCAGCAGTCAATCGTACAGGGGCACAGATACGCAGTATTTT
few,TRBJ1-2,-,TRBV4-1,CASSQVSANYGYTF,TGCGCCAGCAGCCAAGTTTCGGCTAACTATGGCTACACCTTC
few,TRBJ2-2,-,TRBV5-1,CASSLQGSNTGELFF,TGCGCCAGCAGCTTACAGGGTTCAAACACCGGGGAGCTGTTTTTT
few,TRBJ2-7,TRBD1,TRBV6-6,CASSYWDRGRKTYEQYF,TGTGCCAGCAGTTACTGGGACAGGGGAAGAAAGACCTACGAGCAGTACTTC
few,TRBJ2-7,-,TRBV7-2,CASSPSQASYEQYF,TGTGCCAGCAGCCCCTCACAGGCTTCCTACGAGCAGTACTTC
many,TRBJ2-7,TRBD1,TRBV6-6,CASSYSGPQGVYHEQYF,TGTGCCAGCAGTTACTCGGGGCCCCAGGGGGTTTACCACGAGCAGTACTTC
few,TRBJ2-3,-,TRBV20-1,CSARTGLSTDTQYF,TGCAGTGCTAGAACTGGGCTCAGTACAGATACGCAGTATTTT
few,TRBJ2-7,-,TRBV7-2,CASSFPGLSRNF,TGTGCCAGCAGCTTCCCAGGACTTAGCCGAAACTTC
few,TRBJ1-1,TRBD1,TRBV9,CASSVGLQGANTEAFF,TGTGCCAGCAGCGTGGGCTTACAGGGGGCGAACACTGAAGCTTTCTTT
-,TRBJ1-5,-,TRBV6-2/TRBV6-3,CASSYRWDQPQNF,TGTGCCAGCAGCTACAGGTGGGATCAGCCCCAGAATTTT
few,TRBJ1-3,-,TRBV25-1,CASSEPAGSGNTIYF,TGTGCCAGCAGTGAACCCGCCGGCTCTGGAAACACCATATATTTT
-,TRBJ1-1,-,TRBV12-3/TRBV12-4,CASRHTDAGSTEAFF,TGTGCCAGCAGGCACACAGATGCAGGAAGTACTGAAGCTTTCTTT
many,TRBJ2-7,-,TRBV29-1,CSVELTDYEQYF,TGCAGCGTTGAGTTGACGGACTACGAGCAGTACTTC
-,TRBJ2-5,TRBD1,TRBV7-2,CASSFGQGQETQYF,TGTGCCAGCAGCTTTGGACAGGGCCAAGAGACCCAGTACTTC
few,TRBJ1-1,TRBD1,TRBV7-9,CASSRRQGNTEAFF,TGTGCCAGCAGCCGTCGACAGGGGAACACTGAAGCTTTCTTT
-,TRBJ2-3,-,TRBV28,CASRFGPDTQYF,TGTGCCAGCCGATTCGGTCCAGATACGCAGTATTTT
-,TRBJ1-1,TRBD1,TRBV20-1,CSALGTGRNTEAFF,TGCAGTGCTTTGGGGACAGGGAGGAACACTGAAGCTTTCTTT
few,TRBJ2-4,TRBD1,TRBV7-8,CASSPGLQGDTLAKNIQYF,TGTGCCAGCAGTCCGGGGCTACAGGGGGACACCTTGGCCAAAAACATTCAGTACTTC
many,TRBJ2-3,-,TRBV7-9,CASSRTPADTQYF,TGTGCCAGCAGCCGCACTCCCGCAGATACGCAGTATTTT
-,TRBJ2-1,TRBD2,TRBV4-1,CASSLRSSGAHNEQFF,TGCGCCAGCAGTCTCCGATCTAGCGGGGCCCACAATGAGCAGTTCTTC
few,TRBJ2-5,-,TRBV6-2/TRBV6-3,CASSQRRGGASQETQYF,TGTGCCAGCAGCCAGAGAAGAGGGGGGGCTTCCCAAGAGACCCAGTACTTC
-,TRBJ1-3,TRBD1,TRBV12-3/TRBV12-4,CASTPITGVGNTIYF,TGTGCCAGCACTCCAATCACAGGGGTTGGAAACACCATATATTTT
-,TRBJ2-2,-,TRBV4-3,CASSQGGGNTGELFF,TGCGCCAGCAGCCAAGGGGGTGGGAACACCGGGGAGCTGTTTTTT
-,TRBJ1-1,TRBD1,TRBV7-9,CASSPQGGSTEAFF,TGTGCCAGCAGCCCCCAGGGGGGCAGCACTGAAGCTTTCTTT
few,TRBJ1-1,-,TRBV7-9,CASSLISLGNTEAFF,TGTGCCAGCAGCTTAATTAGCTTGGGGAACACTGAAGCTTTCTTT
few,TRBJ2-3,TRBD1,TRBV10-3,CAINPTDRVTDTQYF,TGTGCCATCAATCCAACGGACAGGGTGACAGATACGCAGTATTTT
-,TRBJ2-4,TRBD1,TRBV7-2,CASSPRTGWENIQYF,TGTGCCAGCAGCCCCCGGACAGGGTGGGAAAACATTCAGTACTTC
few,TRBJ2-3,TRBD2,TRBV28,CASSFRRTSGRTDTQYF,TGTGCCAGCAGTTTTCGCAGGACTAGCGGGCGCACAGATACGCAGTATTTT
few,TRBJ2-1,-,TRBV7-2,CASSLWPRNSHEQFF,TGTGCCAGCAGCTTGTGGCCTAGAAACTCCCATGAGCAGTTCTTC
few,TRBJ1-5,TRBD1,TRBV12-3/TRBV12-4,CASRDRDNQPQHF,TGTGCCAGCCGTGACAGGGATAATCAGCCCCAGCATTTT
few,TRBJ1-5,-,TRBV7-2,CASSPFGRNQPQHF,TGTGCCAGCAGCCCCTTTGGTCGCAATCAGCCCCAGCATTTT
-,TRBJ2-1,-,TRBV9,CASSVRGTVYNEQFF,TGTGCCAGCAGCGTGCGCGGGACGGTCTACAATGAGCAGTTCTTC
many,TRBJ2-1,TRBD2,TRBV4-1,CASSHTSGEQFF,TGCGCCAGCAGCCACACTAGCGGGGAGCAGTTCTTC
few,TRBJ1-4,TRBD1,TRBV12-3/TRBV12-4,CASSFLVGSGDRGEKLFF,TGTGCCAGCAGTTTTTTAGTTGGATCTGGTGACAGGGGGGAAAAACTGTTTTTT
few,TRBJ2-7,TRBD2,TRBV11-1,CASSPGLAGNYEQYF,TGTGCCAGCAGCCCGGGACTAGCGGGGAACTACGAGCAGTACTTC
-,TRBJ2-7,-,TRBV4-2,CASSAQGVAYEQYF,TGTGCCAGCAGCGCCCAAGGGGTTGCCTACGAGCAGTACTTC
-,TRBJ2-7,TRBD1,TRBV6-5,CASSSPRDRGSHEQYF,TGTGCCAGCAGTTCGCCCCGGGACAGGGGGTCCCACGAGCAGTACTTC
many,TRBJ2-5,-,TRBV20-1,CSAEGAAGKEETQYF,TGCAGTGCTGAGGGGGCCGCGGGGAAGGAGGAGACCCAGTACTTC
many,TRBJ2-5,-,TRBV12-3/TRBV12-4,CASSFSLETQYF,TGTGCCAGCAGTTTCTCGCTAGAGACCCAGTACTTC
few,TRBJ2-4,-,TRBV28,CASSPSRDSIQYF,TGTGCCAGCAGCCCTTCACGGGACTCCATTCAGTACTTC
-,TRBJ2-1,-,TRBV6-2/TRBV6-3,CASTLRSSYNEQFF,TGTGCCAGCACGTTGAGGAGCTCCTACAATGAGCAGTTCTTC
-,TRBJ2-3,TRBD1,TRBV9,CASRRGDRGTDTQYF,TGTGCCAGCCGTCGGGGGGACAGGGGGACAGATACGCAGTATTTT
-,TRBJ2-6,-,TRBV30,CAWSLDGANVLTF,TGTGCCTGGAGTTTAGACGGAGCCAACGTCCTGACTTTC
-,TRBJ1-6,-,TRBV12-3/TRBV12-4,CASSLQGYSPLHF,TGTGCCAGCAGTTTACAGGGCTACTCACCCCTCCACTTT
few,TRBJ2-3,TRBD2,TRBV29-1,CSVEVWSGGQSTDTQYF,TGCAGCGTTGAAGTCTGGAGCGGGGGCCAAAGCACAGATACGCAGTATTTT
-,TRBJ2-2,TRBD2,TRBV4-3,CASSQDLSGEYTGELFF,TGCGCCAGCAGCCAAGATCTTAGCGGGGAGTACACCGGGGAGCTGTTTTTT
few,TRBJ1-1,-,TRBV5-1,CASSVGVSNTEAFF,TGCGCCAGCAGCGTGGGGGTTTCGAACACTGAAGCTTTCTTT
-,TRBJ1-1,-,TRBV12-3/TRBV12-4,CASRSDKTGNTEAFF,TGTGCCAGCAGATCCGATAAGACAGGGAACACTGAAGCTTTCTTT
few,TRBJ1-1,-,TRBV20-1,CSARWPGGNTEAFF,TGCAGTGCTAGATGGCCCGGGGGGAACACTGAAGCTTTCTTT
-,TRBJ1-1,-,TRBV7-2,CASSNMMNTEAFF,TGTGCCAGCAGCAACATGATGAACACTGAAGCTTTCTTT
few,TRBJ2-3,-,TRBV7-3,CASSFTGAFGDTQYF,TGTGCCAGCAGCTTCACCGGGGCCTTCGGGGATACGCAGTATTTT
few,TRBJ2-5,TRBD2,TRBV6-5,CASSYSSSGETQYF,TGTGCCAGCAGTTACTCGTCTAGCGGAGAGACCCAGTACTTC
few,TRBJ2-7,-,TRBV6-2/TRBV6-3,CASSYSGTPYEQYF,TGTGCCAGCAGTTATTCCGGGACACCCTACGAGCAGTACTTC
-,TRBJ1-5,-,TRBV6-1,CASSERGNQPQHF,TGTGCCAGCAGTGAAAGGGGCAATCAGCCCCAGCATTTT
many,TRBJ2-2,-,TRBV4-3,CASSQDPDTGELFF,TGCGCCAGCAGCCAAGACCCAGACACCGGGGAGCTGTTTTTT